This T cell receptor (beta chain) was found in a study of regulatory T cells in long-lasting Graves disease. Findings and caveats of the study: The analysis examined peripheral blood only and excluded thyroid tissue.

Sample time point: newly diagnosed GD, antithyroid drugs for less than 3 months. Preparation of the TCR library used RNA extracted from PBMCs. HTBI primers from iRepertoire and Arm-PCR of CDR3 regions yielded the TCR beta libraries. TCRdb itself ran the multiplex PCR reads through MiXCR, one entry per CDR3 protein. The sample lists approximately 400,000 distinct CDR3 sequences, 15% occurring once. CDR1 is MNHEY and CDR2 is SMNVEV in the germline V gene (reference sequence). With V trimmed by 2 bases and J by 2 bases, 5 bases remained unmatched. CDR3 length equals 15 residues. With regard to this clonotype: Its antigen is currently unknown.

The sample was also linked to a second study, of T cells in Graves' hyperthyroidism and ophthalmopathy. Turning to that study: Carried out on the TCR CDR3, a first-round RT-PCR used the HTBI primer set.

This TCR derives from a woman aged 25 to 39 with Graves disease. The input for sequencing was peripheral blood mononuclear cells (PBMCs), taken at new diagnosis, from a patient treated with antithyroid drugs. The chain carries TRBV27 and TRBJ2-5, with 7 bases lining up with TRBD1. The CDR3 sequence: CASSLGLGQQETQYF. In DNA form, the CDR3 reads TGTGCCAGCAGTTTAGGCTTGGGACAGCAAGAGACCCAGTACTTC.